This TCR beta chain was retrieved from a study of T cell responses to AZD1222 COVID-19 vaccine. Study-wide points: Every sample of the repertoires postdated the peak T cell response. Reportedly, close to half of spike-specific TCRs are directed against unmutated variant regions.

This clone was picked up one time. Its antigen remains unidentified. The V gene end was trimmed by 0 bases and the J gene end by 13 bases; junction bases not matched to a gene: 7. This CDR3 is 13 amino acids long. Germline CDR1 and CDR2: LGHDT and YNNKEL (reference sequence). This table comes from immunoSEQ multiplex PCR, and its TCRdb copy is limited to in-frame clones, with some not included. The data show around 28,000 clones, about three quarters seen once. The sequencing here drew on peripheral blood, taken on day 0 of AZD1222 vaccination. This receptor was obtained from an adult in good health. The genes are TRBV3-1 (or the pseudogene TRBV3-2) and TRBJ2-5, with TRBD2 matching over 8 bases. CDR3 residues: CASSQDPSGGRYF. DNA for the CDR3: TGTGCCAGCAGCCAAGATCCCAGCGGGGGTCGGTACTTC.